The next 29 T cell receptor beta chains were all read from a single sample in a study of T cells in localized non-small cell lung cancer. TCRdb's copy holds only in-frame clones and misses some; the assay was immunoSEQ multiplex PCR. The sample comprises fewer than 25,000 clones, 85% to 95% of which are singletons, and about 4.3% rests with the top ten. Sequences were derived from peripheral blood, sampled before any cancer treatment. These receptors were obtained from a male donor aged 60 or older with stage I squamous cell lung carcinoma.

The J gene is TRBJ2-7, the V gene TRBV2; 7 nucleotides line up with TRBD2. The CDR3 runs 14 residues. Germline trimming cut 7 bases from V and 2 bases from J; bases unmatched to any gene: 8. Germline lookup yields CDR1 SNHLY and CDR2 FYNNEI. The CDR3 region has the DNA TGTGCCAGCAAAACGAGCGGGACCACCTACGAGCAGTACTTC. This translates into CASKTSGTTYEQYF.

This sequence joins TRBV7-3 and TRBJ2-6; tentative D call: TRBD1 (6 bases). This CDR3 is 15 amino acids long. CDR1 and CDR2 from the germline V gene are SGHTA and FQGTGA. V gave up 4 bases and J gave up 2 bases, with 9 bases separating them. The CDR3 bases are TGTGCCAGCAGCTCAACAGGGACTGGGGCCAACGTCCTGACTTTC. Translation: CASSSTGTGANVLTF.

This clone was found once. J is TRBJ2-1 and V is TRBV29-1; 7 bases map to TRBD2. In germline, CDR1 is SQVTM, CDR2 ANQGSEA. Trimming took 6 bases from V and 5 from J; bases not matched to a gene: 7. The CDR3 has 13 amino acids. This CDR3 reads CSVGWSGNNEQFF. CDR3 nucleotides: TGCAGCGTAGGATGGAGCGGGAACAATGAGCAGTTCTTC.

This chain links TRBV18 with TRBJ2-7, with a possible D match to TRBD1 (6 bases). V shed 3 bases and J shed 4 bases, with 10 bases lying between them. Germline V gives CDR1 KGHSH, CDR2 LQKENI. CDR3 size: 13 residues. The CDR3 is CASSPGAAYEQYF. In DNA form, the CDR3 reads TGTGCCAGCTCACCGGGGGCGGCTTACGAGCAGTACTTC.

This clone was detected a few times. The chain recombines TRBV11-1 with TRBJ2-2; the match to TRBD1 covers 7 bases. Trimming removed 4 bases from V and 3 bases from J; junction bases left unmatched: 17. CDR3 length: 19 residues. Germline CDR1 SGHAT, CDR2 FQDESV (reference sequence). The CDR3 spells CASSWEIRDSGQDTGELFF. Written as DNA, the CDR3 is TGTGCCAGCAGCTGGGAAATCCGGGACAGCGGACAGGACACCGGGGAGCTGTTTTTT.

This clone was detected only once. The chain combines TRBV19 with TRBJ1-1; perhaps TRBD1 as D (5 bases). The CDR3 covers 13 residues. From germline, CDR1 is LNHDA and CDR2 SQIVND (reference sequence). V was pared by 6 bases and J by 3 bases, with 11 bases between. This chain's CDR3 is CASRGWGDTEAFF. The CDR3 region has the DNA TGTGCCAGTAGGGGATGGGGGGACACTGAAGCTTTCTTT.

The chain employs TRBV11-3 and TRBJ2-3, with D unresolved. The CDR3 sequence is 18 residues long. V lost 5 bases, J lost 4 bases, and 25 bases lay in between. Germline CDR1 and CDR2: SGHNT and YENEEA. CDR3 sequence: CASSQGPPTSARADTQYF. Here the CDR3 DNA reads TGTGCCAGCAGCCAAGGACCCCCAACCTCGGCAAGGGCAGATACGCAGTATTTT.

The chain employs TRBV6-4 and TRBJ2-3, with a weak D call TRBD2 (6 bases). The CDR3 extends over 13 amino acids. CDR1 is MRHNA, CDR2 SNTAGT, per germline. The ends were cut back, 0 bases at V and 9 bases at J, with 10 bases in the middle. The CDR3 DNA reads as TGTGCCAGCAGTGACTCCGGGGCGGGGACGCAGTATTTT. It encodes CASSDSGAGTQYF.

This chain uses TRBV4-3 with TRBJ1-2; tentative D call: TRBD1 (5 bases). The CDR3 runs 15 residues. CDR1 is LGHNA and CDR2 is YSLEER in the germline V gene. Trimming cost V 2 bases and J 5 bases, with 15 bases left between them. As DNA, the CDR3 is TGCGCCAGCAGCCAACGGGACCCAGCTTATTATGGCTACACCTTC. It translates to CASSQRDPAYYGYTF.

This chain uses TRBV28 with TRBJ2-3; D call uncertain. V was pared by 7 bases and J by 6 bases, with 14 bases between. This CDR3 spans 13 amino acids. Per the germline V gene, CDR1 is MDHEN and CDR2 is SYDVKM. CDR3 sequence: CASTHRRKDTQYF. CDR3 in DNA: TGTGCCAGCACTCACCGGCGTAAGGATACGCAGTATTTT.

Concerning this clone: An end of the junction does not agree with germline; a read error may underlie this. CDR3 bases: TGCGCCAGCAGGTCCTCAGGGAACGCCGGGGAGCTGTTTTTT. Protein sequence: CASRSSGNAGELFF. The rearrangement joins TRBV10-1 to TRBJ2-2; perhaps TRBD1 as D (5 bases). Looked up from germline, CDR1 is WNHNN and CDR2 is SYGVQD (reference sequence). This CDR3 contains 14 residues.

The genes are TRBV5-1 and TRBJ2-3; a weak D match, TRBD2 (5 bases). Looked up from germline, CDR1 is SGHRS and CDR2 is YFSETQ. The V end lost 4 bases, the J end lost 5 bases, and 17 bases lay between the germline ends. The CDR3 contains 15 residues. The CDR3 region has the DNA TGCGCCAGCAGCCTGGCGGGTACCTCGGGAGATACGCAGTATTTT. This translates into CASSLAGTSGDTQYF.

The CDR3 is CASSPEYYGYTF. In nucleotides, the CDR3 is TGTGCCAGCTCACCGGAGTACTATGGCTACACCTTC. The V and J genes are TRBV18 and TRBJ1-2; D gene uncertain. This CDR3 is built from 12 residues. Germline V CDR1 and CDR2: KGHSH, LQKENI. V lost 3 bases, J lost 3 bases, and 5 bases lay in between.

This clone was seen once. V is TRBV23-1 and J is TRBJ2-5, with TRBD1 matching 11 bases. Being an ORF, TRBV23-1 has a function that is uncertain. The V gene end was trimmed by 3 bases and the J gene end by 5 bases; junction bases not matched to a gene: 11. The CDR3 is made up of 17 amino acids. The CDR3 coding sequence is TGCGCCAGCAGTCACCCAAATCCGGACAGGGGGCAGGAGACCCAGTACTTC. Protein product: CASSHPNPDRGQETQYF.

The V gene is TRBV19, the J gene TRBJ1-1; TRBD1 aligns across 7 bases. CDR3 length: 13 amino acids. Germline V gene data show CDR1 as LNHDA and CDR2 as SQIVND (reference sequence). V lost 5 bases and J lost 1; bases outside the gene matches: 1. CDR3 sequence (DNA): TGTGCCAGTAGTGACAGGGCGAACACTGAAGCTTTCTTT. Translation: CASSDRANTEAFF.

CDR3 coding DNA: TGTGCCACCCAATGGGGGGCGGGAGCAGATACGCAGTATTTT. It specifies CATQWGAGADTQYF. The chain is built from TRBV10-3 and TRBJ2-3, with D perhaps matching TRBD2 (7 bases). The V end was cut by 10 bases, the J end by 4 bases, with 18 bases between. The CDR3 covers 14 residues. From germline, CDR1 is ENHRY and CDR2 SYGVKD.

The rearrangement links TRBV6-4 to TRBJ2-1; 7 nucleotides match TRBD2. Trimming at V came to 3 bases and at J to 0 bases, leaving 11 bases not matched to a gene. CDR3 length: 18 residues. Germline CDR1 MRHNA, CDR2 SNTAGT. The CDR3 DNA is TGTGCCAGCAGTGAGTCTAGCGGTCGTAAAAGCTCCTACAATGAGCAGTTCTTC. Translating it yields CASSESSGRKSSYNEQFF.

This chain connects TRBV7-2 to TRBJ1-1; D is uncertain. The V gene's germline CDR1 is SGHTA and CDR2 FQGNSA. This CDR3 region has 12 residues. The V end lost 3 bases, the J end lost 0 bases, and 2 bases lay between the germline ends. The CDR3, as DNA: TGTGCCAGCAGCTTTATGAACACTGAAGCTTTCTTT. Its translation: CASSFMNTEAFF.

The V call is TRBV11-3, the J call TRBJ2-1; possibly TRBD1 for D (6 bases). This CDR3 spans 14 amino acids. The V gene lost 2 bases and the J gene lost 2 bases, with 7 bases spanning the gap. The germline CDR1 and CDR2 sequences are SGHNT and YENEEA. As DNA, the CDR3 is TGTGCCAGCAGCTTACAGGGGCCCTACAATGAGCAGTTCTTC. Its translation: CASSLQGPYNEQFF.

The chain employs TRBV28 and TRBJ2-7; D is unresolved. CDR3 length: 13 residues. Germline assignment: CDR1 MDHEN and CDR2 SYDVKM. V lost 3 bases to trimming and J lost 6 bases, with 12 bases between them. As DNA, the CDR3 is TGTGCCAGCAGTTTGGTTCAGGAGATCGAGCAGTACTTC. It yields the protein CASSLVQEIEQYF.

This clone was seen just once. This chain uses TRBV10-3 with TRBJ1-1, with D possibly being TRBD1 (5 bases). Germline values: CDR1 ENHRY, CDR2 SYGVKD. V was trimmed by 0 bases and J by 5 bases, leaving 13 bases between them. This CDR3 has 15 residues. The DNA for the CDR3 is TGTGCCATCAGTGAGTCGGCGGGGGGATATACTGAAGCTTTCTTT. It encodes CAISESAGGYTEAFF.

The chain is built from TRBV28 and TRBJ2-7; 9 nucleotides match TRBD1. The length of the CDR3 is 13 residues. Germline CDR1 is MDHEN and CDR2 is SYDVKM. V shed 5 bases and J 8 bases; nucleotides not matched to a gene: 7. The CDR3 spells CASSINRGPKQYF. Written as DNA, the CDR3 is TGTGCCAGCAGTATTAACAGGGGGCCCAAGCAGTACTTC.

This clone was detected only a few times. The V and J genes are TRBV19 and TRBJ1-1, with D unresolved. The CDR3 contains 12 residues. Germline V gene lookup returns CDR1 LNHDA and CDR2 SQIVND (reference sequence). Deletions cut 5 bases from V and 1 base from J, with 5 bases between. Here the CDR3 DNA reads TGTGCCAGTAGTTGGCAGAACACTGAAGCTTTCTTT. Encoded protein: CASSWQNTEAFF.

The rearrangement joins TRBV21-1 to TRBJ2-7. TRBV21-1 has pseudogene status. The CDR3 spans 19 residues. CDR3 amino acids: CASSKQRYPLRPQTYEQYF. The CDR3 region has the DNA TGTGCCAGCAGCAAACAACGATATCCCCTGAGACCCCAAACCTACGAGCAGTACTTC.

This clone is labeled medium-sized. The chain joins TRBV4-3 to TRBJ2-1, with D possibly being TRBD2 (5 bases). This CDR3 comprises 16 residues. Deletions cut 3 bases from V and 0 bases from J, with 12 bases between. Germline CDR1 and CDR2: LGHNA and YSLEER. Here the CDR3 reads CASSQDPEGSYNEQFF. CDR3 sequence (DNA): TGCGCCAGCAGCCAGGACCCAGAGGGCTCCTACAATGAGCAGTTCTTC.

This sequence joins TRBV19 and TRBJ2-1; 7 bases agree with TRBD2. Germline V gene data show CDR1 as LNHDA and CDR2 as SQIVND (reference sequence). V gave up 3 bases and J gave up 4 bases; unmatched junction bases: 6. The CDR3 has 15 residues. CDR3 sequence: CASSIGSGRYNEQFF. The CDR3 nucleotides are TGTGCCAGTAGTATTGGTAGCGGGCGATACAATGAGCAGTTCTTC.

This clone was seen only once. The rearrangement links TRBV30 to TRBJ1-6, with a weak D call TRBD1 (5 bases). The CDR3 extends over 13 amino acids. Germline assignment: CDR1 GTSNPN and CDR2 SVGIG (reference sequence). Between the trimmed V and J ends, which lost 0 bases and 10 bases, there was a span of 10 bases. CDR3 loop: CAWSVWGGSPLHF. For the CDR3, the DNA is TGTGCCTGGAGTGTATGGGGGGGGTCACCCCTCCACTTT.

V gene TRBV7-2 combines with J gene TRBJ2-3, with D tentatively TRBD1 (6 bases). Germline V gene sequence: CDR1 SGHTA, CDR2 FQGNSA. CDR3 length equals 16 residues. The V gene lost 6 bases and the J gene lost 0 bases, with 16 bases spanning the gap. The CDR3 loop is CASRVRQDLSTDTQYF. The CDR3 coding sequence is TGTGCCAGCAGAGTCCGACAGGACCTTAGCACAGATACGCAGTATTTT.

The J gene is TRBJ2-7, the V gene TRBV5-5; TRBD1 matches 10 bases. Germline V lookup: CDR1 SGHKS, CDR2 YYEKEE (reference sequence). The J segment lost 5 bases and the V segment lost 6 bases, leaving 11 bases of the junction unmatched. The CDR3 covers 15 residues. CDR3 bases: TGTGCCAGCACCCTTACCGGGACAGGGGTGAACGAGCAGTACTTC. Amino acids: CASTLTGTGVNEQYF.